This T cell receptor (beta chain) originates from a study of neurological immune-mediated disorders. The unsorted libraries had their origin in 2 million PBMCs stored at -80 C. In this sample, this clonotype turned up once. The junction shows a germline mismatch at one end, possibly a read error. Synthesis of cDNA was carried out by template-switch 5'RACE. The reaction used 10-nucleotide random UMIs. TCRdb passed the 5' RACE reads through MiXCR, listing each CDR3 protein once. The sample holds about 36,000 distinct CDR3 sequences, under 13% seen once. The sample was PBMCs. This TCR was recovered from a woman aged 30 to 39 with HTLV-1-associated myelopathy (HAM/TSP).

The CDR3 loop is CDSCPAPGISPLHF. Written as DNA, the CDR3 is TGTGACAGCTGTCCCGCCCCCGGTATTTCACCCCTCCACTTT. The gene calls are TRBV28 and TRBJ1-6; D is uncertain. The CDR3 is 14 amino acids. Looked up from germline, CDR1 is MDHEN and CDR2 is SYDVKM.